Detailed here is one T cell receptor (beta chain). The target antigen is unknown. MiXCR was run by TCRdb on the RT-PCR reads, yielding one entry per CDR3 protein. Counted here are roughly 500,000 distinct CDR3 sequences, less than 30% occurring once; the ten biggest clones make up approximately 1.9%. The sample is drawn from a study of response to subunit inactivated influenza vaccine. General study findings and limits: The study's authors posited that every seasonal influenza vaccination enlists few new T cells.

Germline V gives CDR1 KGHDR, CDR2 SFDVKD. The V end lost 4 bases, the J end lost 0 bases, and 16 bases lay between the germline ends. CDR3 length equals 17 residues. Here the sequenced sample was CD4+ T cells sorted from PBMCs, taken 4 to 6 days after vaccination. This sequence originates from a man aged 50 to 60 who received an inactivated influenza vaccine. The rearrangement joins TRBV24-1 to TRBJ2-3; D might be TRBD2 (5 bases). CDR3 protein: CATSEEGKGTSTDTQYF. The CDR3 DNA reads as TGTGCCACCAGTGAAGAGGGAAAGGGAACTAGCACAGATACGCAGTATTTT.